The next 23 T cell receptor beta chains were all read from a single sample in a study of cytomegalovirus exposure and HLA in healthy donors. The PCR contained 60 Vbeta and 13 Jbeta primers. Clones were read by immunoSEQ multiplex PCR, and TCRdb kept only the in-frame ones, dropping some. The sample has about 170,000 clones; roughly 81% are singletons. Input material: PBMCs. The source is a man aged 30-40 years in good health and CMV-seropositive.

The chain employs TRBV9 and TRBJ2-5; 9 positions match TRBD2. CDR1 SGDLS and CDR2 YYNGEE come from the germline V gene. This CDR3 is 14 amino acids long. J lost 4 bases, V lost 2 bases, and 3 bases had no gene match. CDR3 nucleotide sequence: TGTGCCAGCAGCGTTAGCGGGAGTGGAGAGACCCAGTACTTC. Its translation: CASSVSGSGETQYF.

This rearrangement joins TRBV7-9 to TRBJ1-1; perhaps TRBD1 as D (6 bases). Germline values: CDR1 SEHNR, CDR2 FQNEAQ (reference sequence). The CDR3 extends over 11 amino acids. CDR3 residues: CSTSGALEAFF. The CDR3 DNA is TGTTCCACATCAGGGGCCCTAGAAGCTTTCTTT.

The chain uses TRBV2 and TRBJ2-5; TRBD1 agrees at 9 bases. The length of the CDR3 is 13 residues. Germline trimming cut 8 bases from V and 5 bases from J; bases unmatched to any gene: 6. Per germline, CDR1 SNHLY and CDR2 FYNNEI. For the CDR3, the DNA is TGTGCCAGCGGCTCCGGACAGGGGGAGACCCAGTACTTC. Its translation is CASGSGQGETQYF.

The gene calls are TRBV7-3 and TRBJ2-3; 8 bases line up with TRBD2. The CDR3 runs 15 residues. Trimming at V came to 0 bases and at J to 7 bases, leaving 6 bases not matched to a gene. Germline V CDR1 and CDR2: SGHTA, FQGTGA. The CDR3 nucleotides are TGTGCCAGCAGCTTAACGGGGGCGGGAGGAAATACGCAGTATTTT. Its protein product is CASSLTGAGGNTQYF. Full variable domain (remainder filled in from reference TRBV7-3 and TRBJ2-3): GAGVSQTPSNKVTEKGKYVELRCDPISGHTALYWYRQSLGQGPEFLIYFQGTGAADDSGLPNDRFFAVRPEGSVSTLKIQRTERGDSAVYLCASSLTGAGGNTQYFGPGTRLTVL.

The chain is built from TRBV5-4 and TRBJ2-3; no definite D call. The V and J ends lost 0 bases and 12 bases respectively, with 17 bases between them. CDR3 length: 14 residues. The V gene's germline CDR1 is SGHNT and CDR2 YYREEE (reference sequence). The CDR3 bases are TGTGCCAGCAGCTTGGCGGCCAGCCGAGCGTTCCAGTATTTT. Translating gives CASSLAASRAFQYF.

This sequence joins TRBV6-5 and TRBJ2-3; TRBD1 is a possible D gene (5 bases). V lost 0 bases and J 11 bases, leaving 12 bases between the germline ends. Germline loops: CDR1 MNHEY, CDR2 SVGAGI. This CDR3 comprises 13 residues. The CDR3: CASSYSIETEQYF. DNA of the CDR3: TGTGCCAGCAGTTACTCGATTGAGACAGAGCAGTATTTT.

The chain joins TRBV18 to TRBJ1-1; D uncertain. Germline V gene lookup returns CDR1 KGHSH and CDR2 LQKENI. This CDR3 has 13 amino acids. Trimming removed 6 bases at V and 4 bases at J, with 12 bases between. CDR3 sequence reads: CASSNPGSTEAFF. CDR3 nucleotide sequence: TGTGCCAGCTCTAACCCGGGGAGCACTGAAGCTTTCTTT.

The CDR3 loop is CASSIDRIQETQYF. The CDR3 DNA follows: TGTGCCAGTAGTATAGATCGTATTCAAGAGACCCAGTACTTC. The chain links TRBV19 to TRBJ2-5, with D unresolved. V shed 0 bases and J shed 2 bases, with 7 bases lying between them. CDR3 length: 14 amino acids. CDR1 and CDR2 from the germline V gene are LNHDA and SQIVND (reference sequence).

This clone was detected a few times. The rearrangement links TRBV5-1 to TRBJ1-1; TRBD1 aligns across 9 bases. The junction had 10 bases not matched to a gene; V was cut back by 4 bases and J by 3 bases. The CDR3 is 16 residues long. Germline CDR1 reads SGHRS; CDR2 reads YFSETQ. The CDR3 reads CASSKMGTGIDTEAFF. CDR3 nucleotides: TGCGCCAGCAGCAAAATGGGGACAGGGATAGACACTGAAGCTTTCTTT.

The sample holds one count of this clone. The chain links TRBV29-1 to TRBJ2-5; no firm D call. The CDR3 covers 11 residues. Germline V gene lookup returns CDR1 SQVTM and CDR2 ANQGSEA. The V gene lost 5 bases and the J gene lost 5 bases, with 9 bases spanning the gap. CDR3 sequence reads: CSVRSMETQYF. Written as DNA, the CDR3 is TGCAGCGTTAGGAGTATGGAGACCCAGTACTTC.

The J gene is TRBJ1-1, the V gene TRBV18; perhaps TRBD1 as D (5 bases). With 4 bases removed from V and 4 bases from J, the gap between germline ends came to 10 bases. CDR1 is KGHSH, CDR2 LQKENI, per germline. The CDR3 contains 13 residues. CDR3 amino acids: CASSQGWVTEAFF. The CDR3 nucleotides read TGTGCCAGCTCACAGGGGTGGGTCACTGAAGCTTTCTTT.

This sequence joins TRBV18 and TRBJ2-3, with D uncertain. The CDR3 runs 14 residues. The V gene lost 3 bases and the J gene lost 0 bases, with 7 bases spanning the gap. Germline CDR1 KGHSH, CDR2 LQKENI. DNA of the CDR3: TGTGCCAGCTCACCGGCGGCCAGCACAGATACGCAGTATTTT. It translates to CASSPAASTDTQYF.

The rearrangement links TRBV7-3 to TRBJ2-1; no firm D call. V lost 2 bases and J lost 7, with 9 bases in between. The CDR3 extends over 13 amino acids. Germline V lookup: CDR1 SGHTA, CDR2 FQGTGA. CDR3 protein: CASSLSEWNEQFF. DNA for the CDR3: TGTGCCAGCAGCTTATCCGAGTGGAATGAGCAGTTCTTC.

V usage is TRBV20-1 and J usage is TRBJ2-1; D is undetermined. V lost 4 bases and J 4 bases, leaving 5 bases between the germline ends. The length of the CDR3 is 11 residues. The germline V gene encodes CDR1 DFQATT and CDR2 SNEGSKA (reference sequence). The CDR3 DNA is TGCAGTGCTATCCTTTACAATGAGCAGTTCTTC. Amino acids: CSAILYNEQFF.

The rearrangement uses TRBV2 and TRBJ2-2; TRBD1 agrees at 10 bases. This CDR3 spans 14 amino acids. J gave up 4 bases and V 8 bases, and 4 bases lay outside the gene matches. Looked up from germline, CDR1 is SNHLY and CDR2 is FYNNEI. CDR3 sequence reads: CASGGQGSTGELFF. The CDR3 DNA reads TGTGCCAGCGGGGGACAGGGGAGCACCGGGGAGCTGTTTTTT.

The gene calls are TRBV19 and TRBJ2-3; TRBD1 matches at 11 bases. This CDR3 is 14 amino acids long. The germline V gene has CDR1 LNHDA and CDR2 SQIVND (reference sequence). V shed 6 bases, J shed 3 bases, and the junction held 2 bases outside the gene matches. The CDR3 spells CASRGTGGTDTQYF. DNA for the CDR3: TGTGCCAGTAGGGGGACAGGGGGAACAGATACGCAGTATTTT.

This sequence joins TRBV7-9 and TRBJ2-1; 9 bases map to TRBD2. The V segment lost 2 bases and the J segment 1 base; nucleotides outside the gene matches: 3. Germline loops: CDR1 SEHNR, CDR2 FQNEAQ (reference sequence). The CDR3 spans 16 residues. The CDR3 loop reads CASSLSSGKSYNEQFF. CDR3 DNA: TGTGCCAGCAGCTTATCTAGCGGGAAATCCTACAATGAGCAGTTCTTC.

The rearrangement uses TRBV19 and TRBJ1-5; TRBD1 matches at 7 bases. There are 14 residues in the CDR3. CDR1 LNHDA and CDR2 SQIVND come from the germline V gene (reference sequence). The junction had 4 bases not matched to a gene; V was cut back by 5 bases and J by 3 bases. In DNA form, the CDR3 reads TGTGCCAGTAGTCTCGGGACAGTCAATCAGCCCCAGCATTTT. Translated: CASSLGTVNQPQHF.

CDR3 DNA: TGTGCCAGCAGCTATCGTTGGGGACTAGGGTCGTGGACCGGGGAGCTGTTTTTT. This codes for CASSYRWGLGSWTGELFF. This chain uses TRBV5-5 with TRBJ2-2; TRBD2 matches 8 bases. Germline CDR1 reads SGHKS; CDR2 reads YYEKEE (reference sequence). The J segment lost 5 bases and the V segment lost 3 bases, leaving 15 bases of the junction unmatched. CDR3 length: 18 amino acids. The variable domain in full, with the rest retrieved from reference TRBV5-5 and TRBJ2-2, is DAGVTQSPTHLIKTRGQQVTLRCSPISGHKSVSWYQQVLGQGPQFIFQYYEKEERGRGNFPDRFSARQFPNYSSELNVNALLLGDSALYLCASSYRWGLGSWTGELFFGEGSRLTVL.

In nucleotides, the CDR3 is TGTGCCTGGAGTCGGGCGGGAATGACAGATACGCAGTATTTT. This codes for CAWSRAGMTDTQYF. The chain employs TRBV30 and TRBJ2-3; weak D call: TRBD2 (6 bases). The CDR3 covers 14 residues. Trimming pared 2 bases from V and 3 bases from J, leaving 12 bases between. Germline loops: CDR1 GTSNPN, CDR2 SVGIG (reference sequence).

This chain uses TRBV19 with TRBJ2-2; possible D gene TRBD1, 6 bases. The CDR3 length is 17 residues. Germline values: CDR1 LNHDA, CDR2 SQIVND (reference sequence). The germline V and J ends were trimmed by 4 bases and 2 bases, with 17 bases remaining between them. CDR3 residues: CASSRGTYLINTGELFF. The CDR3 DNA reads TGTGCCAGTAGTAGGGGGACATACCTAATTAACACCGGGGAGCTGTTTTTT.

V is TRBV7-2 and J is TRBJ2-1; D gene uncertain. V gave up 5 bases and J gave up 0 bases, with 5 bases separating them. From germline, CDR1 is SGHTA and CDR2 FQGNSA. The CDR3 totals 13 residues. This CDR3 is CASSPSSYNEQFF. CDR3 nucleotides: TGTGCCAGCAGCCCCAGCTCCTACAATGAGCAGTTCTTC.

This clone was counted once. The rearrangement joins TRBV5-6 to TRBJ2-3; 9 nucleotides line up with TRBD2. The CDR3 is 18 amino acids. Germline CDR1 and CDR2: SGHDT and YYEEEE. V gave up 1 base and J gave up 2 bases; unmatched junction bases: 11. The CDR3 sequence: CASSLWVGSGRYTDTQYF. The CDR3 DNA follows: TGTGCCAGCAGCTTGTGGGTGGGCAGCGGGAGGTACACAGATACGCAGTATTTT.